This T cell receptor (beta chain) was retrieved from a study of blood T cell repertoires in COVID-19. The sample holds a few counts of this clone. Sequencing was performed with immunoSEQ multiplex PCR; in TCRdb, only in-frame clones are kept and a portion is missing. The sample consists of more than 250,000 clones, approximately 88% of them appearing once. The V segment lost 7 bases and the J segment 2 bases; nucleotides outside the gene matches: 5. The CDR3 is made up of 14 amino acids. Germline V gene sequence: CDR1 SEHNR, CDR2 FQNEAQ (reference sequence). The sample comprised peripheral blood. The gene calls are TRBV7-9 and TRBJ2-1; 7 nucleotides line up with TRBD1. The TCR originated in a man in his late teens or twenties who had recovered from COVID-19. The CDR3 here is CASNPGQTYNEQFF. The CDR3 nucleotides are TGTGCCAGCAATCCGGGACAGACCTACAATGAGCAGTTCTTC. Looking up the rest from reference TRBV7-9 and TRBJ2-1 gives the full variable domain: DTGVSQNPRHKITKRGQNVTFRCDPISEHNRLYWYRQTLGQGPEFLTYFQNEAQLEKSRLLSDRFSAERPKGSFSTLEIQRTEQGDSAMYLCASNPGQTYNEQFFGPGTRLTVL.